This T cell receptor beta chain was captured in a study of blood T cells in healthy people across ages (dated by TCRdb to about 2015). Concerning the study at large: In model experiments, roughly one uniquely barcoded TCR beta cDNA molecule per two T cells was captured by template switching. To avoid experimental bias, donors of different ages were distributed randomly across sequencing lanes. The donors were divided into four age groups: young (average 16 years), middle-aged (approximately 39), aged (approximately 62) and long-lived (about 84). The study analyzed two additional independent replicas of 1 million unique cDNA reads from the same blood draw for two donors, one aged 18 to 29 and one aged 80 or older. The study measured age-related changes in TCR beta repertoire diversity using deep sequencing normalized with unique cDNA molecular identifiers. Study-level results and caveats: Observed TCR beta diversity per million T cells fell roughly linearly with age, and a significant reduction was already apparent by age roughly 40. Compared with the aged group, the long-lived group had more naive CD4+ T cells, fewer expanded clones and increased TCR diversity, suggesting age selection. The CMV infection status of donors was not known, potentially confounding age-related changes in expanded clonotypes. Observed TCR beta diversity correlated strongly with the percentage of naive T cells measured by flow cytometry. Estimates of total diversity based on one million sequenced T cells were regarded as lower bounds and as underestimates. Bulk unsorted PBMC profiling prevented conclusive comparison of naive and antigen-experienced compartments.

The CDR3 holds 14 amino acids from the cysteine to the phenylalanine. CDR3 DNA only is kept here, 42 bases in frame from base 1. Per the germline V gene (reference sequence), MNHEY is the CDR1 and SMNVEV is the CDR2. The roughly 39 donors, aged roughly 6 to 90 years, were systemically healthy Caucasian individuals from Russia. Ten milliliters of peripheral blood were collected from each donor into EDTA-treated Vacutainer tubes. PBMCs were isolated by Ficoll-Paque density-gradient centrifugation, with at least 6 million obtained per sample. Trizol reagent was used to extract total RNA from the PBMCs, yielding at least 6 micrograms per sample. For every donor, an aliquot of PBMCs went through flow cytometry to measure the percentages of naive CD45RAhigh/CD27high T cells. Library preparation employed 5' RACE. The sequencer was an Illumina HiSeq 2500. A second roughly 7 to 11 cycle PCR used a sample-barcoded 5' primer and a J-beta primer mix. A template-switch 5' adaptor carrying 12 random nucleotides introduced a unique molecular identifier onto each TCR beta cDNA molecule. Each sample yielded at least 2.5 million CDR3-containing paired-end reads. First-strand cDNA synthesis was performed from all RNA using the Mint cDNA synthesis kit, with priming by a TRBC-specific oligonucleotide. All cDNA was treated with uracil-DNA glycosylase and then went through a first 18-cycle PCR with the universal primers M1SS and BC2_uni_R. In the paper's pipeline: For normalization, 1 million high-quality reads, each with a distinct molecular identifier, were randomly selected from each sample. Instead of being binned into consensus sequences, reads that shared molecular identifiers were thrown out. MiTCR, run with a Q25 quality threshold and the strictest error-elimination algorithm, handled CDR3 identification, clonotype clustering and error correction. A nonparametric unseen species model with Euler transformation was used to estimate lower-bound total TCR beta diversity. Using fastp at Q25 and MiXCR, TCRdb reprocessed the public reads and kept productive beta chains. Rows matching on CDR3 protein sequence are summarized as one entry with the most common DNA and genes. The authors' filters were not applied to this entry. The sample yields about 830,000 distinct CDR3 sequences; 55% to 70% were counted once. 22% of the sample goes to the ten largest clones.

Of note for this clonotype: The antigen this receptor binds is unknown. Base qualities are not provided; no much larger clone lies one nucleotide away.

The receptor comes from a man younger than 45 in good health. Source material: blood. The chain was built from TRBV27 and TRBJ2-4; 11 middle bases align to TRBD1. The end of the DNA aligns better with TRBJ2-5, so the J call may be wrong. The CDR3 corresponds to CASSRDRGEETQYF. In nucleotide form, the sequence is TGTGCCAGCAGTCGGGACAGGGGGGAAGAGACCCAGTACTTC.